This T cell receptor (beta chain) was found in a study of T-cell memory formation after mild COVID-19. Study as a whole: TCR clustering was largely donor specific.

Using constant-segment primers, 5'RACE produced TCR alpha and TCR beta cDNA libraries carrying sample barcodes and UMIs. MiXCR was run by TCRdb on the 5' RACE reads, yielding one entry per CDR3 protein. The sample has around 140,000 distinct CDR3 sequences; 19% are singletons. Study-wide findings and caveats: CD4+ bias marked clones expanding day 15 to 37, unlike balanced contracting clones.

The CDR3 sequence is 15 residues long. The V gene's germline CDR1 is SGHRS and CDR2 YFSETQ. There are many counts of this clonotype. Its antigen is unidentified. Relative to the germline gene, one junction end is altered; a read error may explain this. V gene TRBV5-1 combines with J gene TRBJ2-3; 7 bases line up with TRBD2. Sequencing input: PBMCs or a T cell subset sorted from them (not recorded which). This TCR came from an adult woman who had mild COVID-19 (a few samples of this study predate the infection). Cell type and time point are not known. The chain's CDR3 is CASSLGGSSTDTQYF. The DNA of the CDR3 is TGTGCCAGCAGCTTAGGCGGGAGTAGCACAGATACGCAGTATTTT.